The 11 T cell receptor beta chains below come from one sample, sequenced in a study of blood T cell repertoires in COVID-19. Method: immunoSEQ multiplex PCR; TCRdb's copy keeps in-frame clones and lacks some. The sample holds around 100,000 clones, roughly nine tenths seen once. Sample: peripheral blood. All receptors derive from a human donor in a cohort sampled during active COVID-19.

The V and J genes are TRBV5-8 and TRBJ1-5, with D possibly matching TRBD1 (5 bases). This CDR3 region has 16 residues. Germline-derived CDR1 and CDR2 are SGHTS and YDEGEE. Trimming cost V 2 bases and J 2 bases, with 14 bases left between them. DNA for the CDR3: TGTGCCAGCAGCTTCCGGAGGGGCGCGGGCAATCAGCCCCAGCATTTT. Amino acids: CASSFRRGAGNQPQHF. Full variable domain (missing parts from reference TRBV5-8 and TRBJ1-5): EAGVTQSPTHLIKTRGQQATLRCSPISGHTSVYWYQQALGLGLQFLLWYDEGEERNRGNFPPRFSGRQFPNYSSELNVNALELEDSALYLCASSFRRGAGNQPQHFGDGTRLSIL.

The chain recombines TRBV21-1 with TRBJ1-4; TRBD1 is the table's D call and was not checked against the DNA. TRBV21-1 is tagged as a pseudogene. The CDR3 is 18 amino acids. CDR3 in DNA: TGTGCCAGCAGCAAAATAGGGGGAGTTGGCGGAACTAATGAAAAACTGTTTTTT. Amino acid sequence: CASSKIGGVGGTNEKLFF.

The chain has TRBV7-9 and TRBJ1-2; 8 bases fit TRBD1. CDR3 size: 13 residues. V lost 5 bases and J lost 6; bases outside the gene matches: 5. Germline V gene sequence: CDR1 SEHNR, CDR2 FQNEAQ (reference sequence). CDR3 in amino acids: CASSLQTGDGYTF. In nucleotides, the CDR3 is TGTGCCAGCAGCCTGCAGACAGGGGATGGCTACACCTTC.

This chain connects TRBV18 to TRBJ2-3, with 7 bases that match TRBD1. The CDR3 totals 13 residues. Germline trimming cut 4 bases from V and 5 bases from J; bases unmatched to any gene: 3. The germline gives CDR1 KGHSH, CDR2 LQKENI. The CDR3, as DNA: TGTGCCAGCTCACAGGGGGCCGAAGATACGCAGTATTTT. Protein product: CASSQGAEDTQYF.

The J gene is TRBJ2-3, the V gene TRBV4-3; 8 bases fit TRBD2. Trimming took 1 base from V and 8 from J; bases not matched to a gene: 5. The length of the CDR3 is 14 residues. CDR1 is LGHNA, CDR2 YSLEER, per germline. This CDR3 is CASSQASGSGTQYF. In nucleotides, the CDR3 is TGCGCCAGCAGCCAAGCTAGCGGGTCGGGTACGCAGTATTTT.

The V and J genes are TRBV2 and TRBJ1-1, with TRBD1 identical over 7 bases. J lost 3 bases, V lost 11 bases, and 12 bases had no gene match. CDR1 and CDR2 from the germline V gene are SNHLY and FYNNEI. The CDR3 loop spans 14 amino acids. The CDR3 region is CAGVSADRDTEAFF. The CDR3 nucleotides are TGTGCCGGGGTAAGCGCCGACAGGGACACTGAAGCTTTCTTT.

The chain employs TRBV27 and TRBJ1-2, with D perhaps matching TRBD1 (5 bases). Germline V gene sequence: CDR1 MNHEY, CDR2 SMNVEV (reference sequence). The V end was cut by 3 bases, the J end by 4 bases, with 15 bases between. CDR3 length: 15 amino acids. CDR3 sequence (DNA): TGTGCCAGCAGTTTCGAGCCTGCGGGACCCTATGGCTACACCTTC. This codes for CASSFEPAGPYGYTF.

This chain uses TRBV28 with TRBJ2-7; no definite D call. This CDR3 contains 12 residues. V lost 2 bases and J lost 1, with 3 bases in between. CDR1 is MDHEN, CDR2 SYDVKM, per germline. The CDR3 coding sequence is TGTGCCAGCAGTTTACTGTCCTACGAGCAGTACTTC. It is translated as CASSLLSYEQYF. The entire variable domain, with the rest obtained from reference TRBV28 and TRBJ2-7, is as follows: DVKVTQSSRYLVKRTGEKVFLECVQDMDHENMFWYRQDPGLGLRLIYFSYDVKMKEKGDIPEGYSVSREKKERFSLILESASTNQTSMYLCASSLLSYEQYFGPGTRLTVT.

The chain couples TRBV10-3 to TRBJ2-2; 7 bases map to TRBD2. The CDR3 has 14 amino acids. Trimming at V came to 10 bases and at J to 3 bases, leaving 8 bases not matched to a gene. CDR1 is ENHRY, CDR2 SYGVKD, per germline. The CDR3 spells CATGRIGDTGELFF. For the CDR3, the DNA is TGTGCCACCGGGAGGATAGGGGACACCGGGGAGCTGTTTTTT.

This chain uses TRBV24-1 with TRBJ2-3; D ambiguous. This CDR3 contains 14 residues. Trimming left V 4 bases short and J 2 bases short, with 9 bases between. CDR1 KGHDR and CDR2 SFDVKD come from the germline V gene. CDR3: CATSDRYTTDTQYF. The CDR3 DNA reads TGTGCCACCAGTGACCGCTATACCACAGATACGCAGTATTTT.

This clone was observed once. The chain joins TRBV19 to TRBJ1-2; 8 bases align to TRBD1. Germline V gene lookup returns CDR1 LNHDA and CDR2 SQIVND (reference sequence). This CDR3 is built from 13 residues. V shed 7 bases, J shed 4 bases, and the junction held 5 bases outside the gene matches. This CDR3 is CASNLDRGYGYTF. CDR3 in DNA: TGTGCCAGTAACCTCGACAGGGGCTATGGCTACACCTTC. Filled out from reference TRBV19 and TRBJ1-2, the complete variable domain reads DGGITQSPKYLFRKEGQNVTLSCEQNLNHDAMYWYRQDPGQGLRLIYYSQIVNDFQKGDIAEGYSVSREKKESFPLTVTSAQKNPTAFYLCASNLDRGYGYTFGSGTRLTVV.